These 30 T cell receptor beta chains were all obtained from the same sample, sequenced in a study of blood T cell repertoires in COVID-19. Data came from immunoSEQ multiplex PCR; TCRdb stores just in-frame clones and leaves some out. The table includes under 200,000 clones, approximately 86% detected once. Material for sequencing was peripheral blood. These receptors came from a woman older than 75 with COVID-19, enrolled during active disease.

The chain joins TRBV5-1 to TRBJ2-1; D perhaps matches TRBD1 (6 bases). Germline CDR1 is SGHRS and CDR2 is YFSETQ. The length of the CDR3 is 15 residues. V lost 4 bases and J lost 5, with 16 bases in between. CDR3 amino acids: CASSEGTQADNEQFF. CDR3 bases: TGCGCCAGCAGCGAGGGGACACAGGCGGACAATGAGCAGTTCTTC. The full variable domain, with the rest looked up from reference TRBV5-1 and TRBJ2-1, is KAGVTQTPRYLIKTRGQQVTLSCSPISGHRSVSWYQQTPGQGLQFLFEYFSETQRNKGNFPGRFSGRQFSNSRSEMNVSTLELGDSALYLCASSEGTQADNEQFFGPGTRLTVL.

The chain combines TRBV4-2 with TRBJ1-2, with 9 bases lining up with TRBD1. After removal of 1 base from V and 4 bases from J, the junction contained 7 bases not matched to a gene. The germline CDR1 and CDR2 sequences are LGHNA and YNFKEQ. This CDR3 has 16 residues. In DNA form, the CDR3 reads TGTGCCAGCAGCCAAGTTGCGGACAGGGGCGTCTATGGCTACACCTTC. Translation: CASSQVADRGVYGYTF.

The chain uses TRBV18 and TRBJ2-7; D may be TRBD1 (6 bases). V was cut by 6 bases and J by 4 bases, with 19 bases left in between. The CDR3 covers 15 residues. Per germline, CDR1 KGHSH and CDR2 LQKENI. CDR3 in DNA: TGTGCCAGCTCCCCCGAGAGGGTGAGGGGGTACGAGCAGTACTTC. Translated: CASSPERVRGYEQYF.

The V call is TRBV5-1, the J call TRBJ2-7; the match to TRBD1 covers 7 bases. Germline loops: CDR1 SGHRS, CDR2 YFSETQ. The CDR3 runs to 14 residues. Losses at the gene ends were 7 bases for V and 0 bases for J; bases not matched to a gene: 7. DNA of the CDR3: TGCGCCAGCCAAAAAGGGACAGACTCCTACGAGCAGTACTTC. Its translation is CASQKGTDSYEQYF.

The chain has TRBV6-5 and TRBJ2-7; D is perhaps TRBD1 (7 bases). The germline V gene encodes CDR1 MNHEY and CDR2 SVGAGI. The CDR3 sequence is 13 residues long. The V and J ends lost 6 bases and 8 bases respectively, with 17 bases between them. This CDR3 reads CASSGAGQTKQYF. CDR3 nucleotides: TGTGCCAGCAGCGGCGCGGGACAGACAAAGCAGTACTTC.

This chain links TRBV20-1 with TRBJ2-7; no clear D. The CDR3 consists of 10 residues. Trimming took 3 bases from V and 5 from J, leaving 5 bases between them. Germline V gene data show CDR1 as DFQATT and CDR2 as SNEGSKA (reference sequence). The CDR3 DNA reads as TGCAGTGCTAGGACTGACGAGCAGTACTTC. Amino acids: CSARTDEQYF.

J is TRBJ2-1 and V is TRBV7-9; TRBD1 might be the D (5 bases). The CDR3 contains 13 residues. V was shortened by 2 bases and J by 6 bases, with 8 bases between the two germline ends. Germline CDR1 SEHNR, CDR2 FQNEAQ (reference sequence). The CDR3 region is CASSLRQLNEQFF. The CDR3 DNA reads TGTGCCAGCAGCTTACGACAGCTCAATGAGCAGTTCTTC.

The rearrangement links TRBV10-3 to TRBJ1-3; TRBD1 matches 10 bases. The V and J ends lost 9 bases and 4 bases, in that order; junction bases with no gene match: 6. CDR1 and CDR2 (germline): ENHRY, SYGVKD. The CDR3 loop spans 14 amino acids. CDR3 coding DNA: TGTGCCATTACCGGGACAGGGGCAGGAAACACCATATATTTT. Translating gives CAITGTGAGNTIYF.

The chain couples TRBV19 to TRBJ1-4; D perhaps matches TRBD1 (6 bases). Germline CDR1 LNHDA, CDR2 SQIVND (reference sequence). The CDR3 has 15 amino acids. V lost 8 bases and J 6 bases, leaving 19 bases between the germline ends. The CDR3 DNA reads as TGTGCCAGTCAGGGGAGGGAAGCGTACCATGAAAAACTGTTTTTT. This encodes CASQGREAYHEKLFF.

The genes are TRBV7-2 and TRBJ2-7; 7 nucleotides agree with TRBD2. The CDR3 is 15 residues long. With V trimmed by 3 bases and J by 5 bases, 10 bases remained unmatched. Germline CDR1 SGHTA, CDR2 FQGNSA. This CDR3 is CASSFWEGGRDEQYF. CDR3 in DNA: TGTGCCAGCAGCTTTTGGGAGGGAGGAAGGGACGAGCAGTACTTC. Full variable domain (rest looked up from reference TRBV7-2 and TRBJ2-7): GAGVSQSPSNKVTEKGKDVELRCDPISGHTALYWYRQSLGQGLEFLIYFQGNSAPDKSGLPSDRFSAERTGGSVSTLTIQRTQQEDSAVYLCASSFWEGGRDEQYFGPGTRLTVT.

The chain is built from TRBV18 and TRBJ1-2; D call uncertain. V was clipped by 6 bases and J by 1 base, with 12 bases between them. This CDR3 region has 14 residues. The germline gives CDR1 KGHSH, CDR2 LQKENI. The CDR3 DNA reads as TGTGCCAGCTCTCAGACGGAGGGTAACTATGGCTACACCTTC. Residues: CASSQTEGNYGYTF.

The chain is built from TRBV3-1 (or the pseudogene TRBV3-2) and TRBJ2-5, with 9 positions matching TRBD2. The V and J ends lost 5 bases and 9 bases, in that order; junction bases with no gene match: 16. CDR3 length equals 16 residues. Germline CDR1 LGHDT, CDR2 YNNKEL (reference sequence). DNA for the CDR3: TGTGCCAGCAGCGGAGGAGCTAGCGGGATTTCGAAATCCCAGTACTTC. The encoded protein is CASSGGASGISKSQYF.

The chain is built from TRBV29-1 and TRBJ1-2, with D tentatively TRBD1 (5 bases). Germline values: CDR1 SQVTM, CDR2 ANQGSEA. Trimming cost V 3 bases and J 8 bases, with 19 bases left between them. CDR3 length equals 14 residues. The CDR3 bases are TGCAGCGTTGACGTGGGGGTGGGGACTAGCGGCTACACCTTC. Translated, it gives CSVDVGVGTSGYTF.

The V gene is TRBV11-2, the J gene TRBJ2-3; 10 nucleotides line up with TRBD2. This CDR3 contains 16 residues. V shed 5 bases and J 5 bases; nucleotides not matched to a gene: 10. Germline V lookup: CDR1 SGHAT, CDR2 FQNNGV. The chain's CDR3 is CASSKPLAGLLDTQYF. CDR3 DNA: TGTGCCAGCAGCAAACCACTAGCGGGACTGTTAGATACGCAGTATTTT.

The chain recombines TRBV28 with TRBJ1-4; 7 bases agree with TRBD1. The CDR3 extends over 15 amino acids. V shed 6 bases and J 5 bases; nucleotides not matched to a gene: 9. The V gene's germline CDR1 is MDHEN and CDR2 SYDVKM. CDR3 sequence reads: CASSPLQGRNEKLFF. The CDR3 DNA is TGTGCCAGCAGCCCGTTACAGGGGCGAAATGAAAAACTGTTTTTT.

The chain joins TRBV5-4 to TRBJ2-7; a weak D match, TRBD2 (6 bases). Germline V lookup: CDR1 SGHNT, CDR2 YYREEE (reference sequence). The CDR3 sequence is 13 residues long. Trimming took off 1 base at V and 6 bases at J, with 11 bases between the two ends. CDR3: CASSLYGGGEQYF. The CDR3 DNA follows: TGTGCCAGCAGCTTGTACGGGGGAGGCGAGCAGTACTTC.

J is TRBJ1-2 and V is TRBV15; D remains unclear. The germline V and J ends were trimmed by 3 bases and 4 bases, with 15 bases remaining between them. CDR3 length equals 15 residues. CDR1 LNHNV and CDR2 YYDKDF come from the germline V gene (reference sequence). CDR3 amino acids: CATSRAGGDFYGYTF. The CDR3 DNA is TGTGCCACCAGCAGGGCGGGCGGAGACTTCTATGGCTACACCTTC.

This chain uses TRBV11-2 with TRBJ2-1; tentative D call: TRBD2 (6 bases). CDR3 size: 14 residues. Germline V lookup: CDR1 SGHAT, CDR2 FQNNGV. V gave up 5 bases and J gave up 6 bases, with 14 bases separating them. Here the CDR3 DNA reads TGTGCCAGCAGCCCACGACTAGTTGGCAATGAGCAGTTCTTC. It yields the protein CASSPRLVGNEQFF. The full variable domain, completed using reference TRBV11-2 and TRBJ2-1, is EAGVAQSPRYKIIEKRQSVAFWCNPISGHATLYWYQQILGQGPKLLIQFQNNGVVDDSQLPKDRFSAERLKGVDSTLKIQPAKLEDSAVYLCASSPRLVGNEQFFGPGTRLTVL.

The chain is built from TRBV5-1 and TRBJ2-7; TRBD1 aligns across 8 bases. After removal of 4 bases from V and 4 bases from J, the junction contained 7 bases not matched to a gene. This CDR3 is built from 14 residues. Germline V gene sequence: CDR1 SGHRS, CDR2 YFSETQ. The CDR3 protein is CASSATGGGYEQYF. The CDR3 DNA reads as TGCGCCAGCAGCGCCACAGGGGGTGGGTACGAGCAGTACTTC.

This chain links TRBV7-3 with TRBJ2-3; D is possibly TRBD1 (7 bases). V was pared by 4 bases and J by 0 bases, with 8 bases between. Germline values: CDR1 SGHTA, CDR2 FQGTGA. The CDR3 totals 14 residues. CDR3 protein: CASSSGGSTDTQYF. The DNA for the CDR3 is TGTGCCAGCAGCTCAGGGGGGAGCACAGATACGCAGTATTTT.

This clone was detected a few times. The genes are TRBV28 and TRBJ2-7; D may be TRBD1 (6 bases). CDR3 length equals 17 residues. Trimming took 5 bases from V and 1 from J, leaving 21 bases between them. Germline V gene data show CDR1 as MDHEN and CDR2 as SYDVKM. CDR3 in DNA: TGTGCCAGCAGTCTCCCCCGGGCTCCAGGGGATTCCTACGAGCAGTACTTC. Its protein product is CASSLPRAPGDSYEQYF.

V usage is TRBV15 and J usage is TRBJ2-5; 7 nucleotides line up with TRBD1. CDR1 is LNHNV and CDR2 is YYDKDF in the germline V gene (reference sequence). CDR3 length: 14 amino acids. V shed 5 bases and J 2 bases; nucleotides not matched to a gene: 5. As DNA, the CDR3 is TGTGCCACCAGCTTGACAGGGCTACAAGAGACCCAGTACTTC. As protein: CATSLTGLQETQYF. The whole variable domain, remainder taken from reference TRBV15 and TRBJ2-5, is DAMVIQNPRYQVTQFGKPVTLSCSQTLNHNVMYWYQQKSSQAPKLLFHYYDKDFNNEADTPDNFQSRRPNTSFCFLDIRSPGLGDTAMYLCATSLTGLQETQYFGPGTRLLVL.

The V and J genes are TRBV2 and TRBJ2-5; maybe TRBD2 (5 bases). The CDR3 length is 11 residues. Germline V gene data show CDR1 as SNHLY and CDR2 as FYNNEI. V was clipped by 4 bases and J by 5 bases, with 5 bases between them. The DNA for the CDR3 is TGTGCCAGCAGTGGAGGGGAGACCCAGTACTTC. It translates to CASSGGETQYF.

The chain has TRBV29-1 and TRBJ1-1; weak D call: TRBD1 (5 bases). The CDR3 is 12 amino acids. V was clipped by 7 bases and J by 4 bases, with 13 bases between them. Germline V gene sequence: CDR1 SQVTM, CDR2 ANQGSEA. The CDR3 DNA reads as TGCAGCGGTCAAGGGAGGGGCACTGAAGCTTTCTTT. This encodes CSGQGRGTEAFF.

The chain employs TRBV3-1 (or the pseudogene TRBV3-2) and TRBJ1-1, with a tentative D call TRBD1 (5 bases). Trimming removed 1 base from V and 1 base from J, with 10 bases in between. CDR1 and CDR2 from the germline V gene are LGHDT and YNNKEL (reference sequence). This CDR3 comprises 15 residues. Here the CDR3 reads CASSQGRTKNTEAFF. CDR3 nucleotide sequence: TGTGCCAGCAGCCAAGGCCGGACAAAGAACACTGAAGCTTTCTTT.

The chain is built from TRBV27 and TRBJ1-1, with 7 bases lining up with TRBD1. The CDR3 totals 16 residues. Germline V gives CDR1 MNHEY, CDR2 SMNVEV (reference sequence). The V segment lost 3 bases and the J segment 0 bases; nucleotides outside the gene matches: 7. The chain's CDR3 is CASSFSTGSLNTEAFF. The CDR3 nucleotides are TGTGCCAGCAGTTTCTCGACAGGGTCGCTGAACACTGAAGCTTTCTTT.

V and J are TRBV18 and TRBJ1-2; no definite D call. The CDR3 loop spans 13 amino acids. Trimming stripped 4 bases from V and 3 bases from J, with 9 bases between. Looked up from germline, CDR1 is KGHSH and CDR2 is LQKENI. CDR3 in amino acids: CASSLQGDYGYTF. The CDR3 DNA sequence: TGTGCCAGCTCACTCCAAGGAGACTATGGCTACACCTTC.

This chain connects TRBV6-5 to TRBJ2-1, with 7 bases matching TRBD1. V lost 6 bases and J lost 9; bases outside the gene matches: 11. Germline-derived CDR1 and CDR2 are MNHEY and SVGAGI. The CDR3 is 14 amino acids. The CDR3 DNA sequence: TGTGCCAGCAGACCCTCAGGACAGGTTAGTGAGCAGTTCTTC. Its protein is CASRPSGQVSEQFF.

This rearrangement joins TRBV10-1 to TRBJ2-7, with 8 positions matching TRBD1. V was clipped by 2 bases and J by 9 bases; unmatched bases: 6. The CDR3 is made up of 13 amino acids. CDR1 and CDR2 (germline): WNHNN, SYGVQD (reference sequence). The chain's CDR3 is CASSEPDREAQYF. DNA for the CDR3: TGCGCCAGCAGTGAGCCGGACAGGGAAGCGCAGTACTTC.

This clone has only one observation. The chain recombines TRBV7-9 with TRBJ2-3; the D gene is possibly TRBD2 (5 bases). From germline, CDR1 is SEHNR and CDR2 FQNEAQ (reference sequence). Trimming cost V 5 bases and J 4 bases, with 22 bases left between them. This CDR3 spans 17 amino acids. CDR3 residues: CASSANLGLPTADTQYF. For the CDR3, the DNA is TGTGCCAGCAGCGCAAACCTCGGACTCCCCACGGCAGATACGCAGTATTTT.